The rows below give T cell receptor beta chains drawn from one sample of a study of T cells in Graves' hyperthyroidism and ophthalmopathy. In TCRdb, the multiplex PCR reads were re-called with MiXCR into one record per CDR3 protein. Among 360,000 or so distinct CDR3 sequences listed, 15% to 20% were seen once. The material sequenced was blood. These receptors all come from a woman between 35 and 50 years old with Graves' ophthalmopathy. The CDR3 runs from the conserved cysteine through the conserved F or W. D genes are given only for firm matches. Expanded clones are given a class, and other clones once, few, many or no size at all.

>many|.|TRBV28|TRBJ2-5
CASSFVGQNQETQYF
TGTGCCAGCAGTTTCGTAGGACAGAACCAAGAGACCCAGTACTTC
>.|TRBD2|TRBV20-1|TRBJ2-5
CSASGRTSGRRWETQYF
TGCAGTGCTAGCGGAAGGACTAGCGGGAGAAGGTGGGAGACCCAGTACTTC
>.|.|TRBV6-1|TRBJ1-2
CASSPTGPYYGYTF
TGTGCCAGCAGTCCCACCGGACCCTACTATGGCTACACCTTC
>many|.|TRBV28|TRBJ1-5
CASSSRGDQPQHF
TGTGCCAGCAGTTCCAGAGGGGATCAGCCCCAGCATTTT
>many|.|TRBV5-1|TRBJ1-5
CASTPGNQPQHF
TGCGCCAGCACGCCCGGGAATCAGCCCCAGCATTTT
>many|.|TRBV28|TRBJ1-5
CASKRDTPLRSNQPQHF
TGTGCCAGCAAACGGGACACACCACTAAGGAGCAATCAGCCCCAGCATTTT
>.|TRBD2|TRBV28|TRBJ2-5
CASSYSGSRETPYF
TGTGCCAGCAGTTACAGCGGGAGTAGGGAGACCCCGTACTTC
>many|TRBD1|TRBV12-3/TRBV12-4|TRBJ1-2
CASRQTGQGSYGYTF
TGTGCCAGCAGACAGACGGGACAGGGGTCCTATGGCTACACCTTC
>few|TRBD1|TRBV18|TRBJ2-7
CASSPPRDSHEQYF
TGTGCCAGCTCACCACCAAGGGACAGTCACGAGCAGTACTTC
>many|.|TRBV7-2|TRBJ1-3
CASSEGPAVGNTIYF
TGTGCCAGCAGCGAAGGGCCAGCAGTCGGAAACACCATATATTTT
>many|TRBD1|TRBV19|TRBJ2-6
CASSTIRQGNSGANVLTF
TGTGCCAGTAGTACCATACGACAGGGTAACTCTGGGGCCAACGTCCTGACTTTC
>many|.|TRBV2|TRBJ1-2
CASSELNAGYTF
TGTGCCAGCAGTGAACTTAACGCTGGCTACACCTTC
>.|.|TRBV20-1|TRBJ1-1
CSARVEDTEAFF
TGCAGTGCTAGAGTGGAGGACACTGAAGCTTTCTTT
>many|.|TRBV28|TRBJ1-5
CASSLPGYQPQHF
TGTGCCAGCAGTTTACCAGGGTATCAGCCCCAGCATTTT
>many|.|TRBV28|TRBJ1-2
CASSLLGENHGYTF
TGTGCCAGCAGTTTATTAGGGGAAAACCATGGCTACACCTTC
>.|.|TRBV6-1|TRBJ1-6
CASRRDGAGESPLHF
TGTGCCAGCAGAAGGGATGGGGCAGGAGAATCACCCCTCCACTTT
>many|.|TRBV12-3/TRBV12-4|TRBJ1-5
CASSLGVQGNQPQHF
TGTGCCAGCAGTTTAGGGGTACAGGGCAATCAGCCCCAGCATTTT
>many|TRBD2|TRBV7-9|TRBJ2-4
CASSLSRAGKNIQYF
TGTGCCAGCAGCTTAAGTAGAGCGGGAAAAAACATTCAGTACTTC
>many|.|TRBV6-5|TRBJ1-5
CASSYSSTGPQPQHF
TGTGCCAGCAGTTACTCCTCGACAGGCCCCCAGCCCCAGCATTTT
>.|TRBD2|TRBV7-2|TRBJ2-2
CASSLAGLAGASGELFF
TGTGCCAGCAGCTTAGCTGGCCTAGCGGGAGCCTCCGGGGAGCTGTTTTTT
>few|TRBD2|TRBV11-2|TRBJ2-7
CASSSLSGSLHEQYF
TGTGCCAGCAGCTCGCTAAGCGGGAGCCTACACGAGCAGTACTTC
>.|TRBD2|TRBV6-1|TRBJ2-5
CASTDARGVRETQYF
TGTGCCAGCACCGACGCGCGGGGGGTGAGGGAGACCCAGTACTTC
>.|.|TRBV20-1|TRBJ2-2
CSARERGITGELFF
TGCAGTGCTAGAGAGCGTGGAATAACCGGGGAGCTGTTTTTT
>many|.|TRBV19|TRBJ1-1
CASSILGTEAFF
TGTGCCAGTAGTATTTTGGGCACTGAAGCTTTCTTT
>.|TRBD1|TRBV7-8|TRBJ2-7
CASIKDRGHNEQYF
TGTGCCAGCATCAAAGACAGGGGGCACAACGAGCAGTACTTC
>many|.|TRBV27|TRBJ2-5
CASSLSRLQETQYF
TGTGCCAGCAGTTTATCCAGATTACAAGAGACCCAGTACTTC
>few|.|TRBV19|TRBJ1-3
CASSIDGGSGNTIYF
TGTGCCAGTAGTATAGATGGCGGCTCTGGAAACACCATATATTTT
>many|TRBD2|TRBV7-8|TRBJ2-7
CASSPTRLLAGLWEQYF
TGTGCCAGCAGCCCAACAAGACTACTAGCGGGATTGTGGGAGCAGTACTTC
>.|TRBD1|TRBV6-2/TRBV6-3|TRBJ2-7
CASSSGTGTDEQYF
TGTGCCAGCAGTTCCGGGACAGGGACGGACGAGCAGTACTTC
>many|.|TRBV5-1|TRBJ1-1
CATRGDEGTEAFF
TGCGCCACCAGGGGCGATGAGGGCACTGAAGCTTTCTTT
>many|TRBD1|TRBV28|TRBJ1-2
CASSNRGQSYGYTF
TGTGCCAGCAGTAACAGGGGGCAGAGCTATGGCTACACCTTC
>.|.|TRBV12-3/TRBV12-4|TRBJ2-5
CASTPAARAETQYF
TGTGCCAGCACCCCGGCGGCGAGAGCAGAGACCCAGTACTTC